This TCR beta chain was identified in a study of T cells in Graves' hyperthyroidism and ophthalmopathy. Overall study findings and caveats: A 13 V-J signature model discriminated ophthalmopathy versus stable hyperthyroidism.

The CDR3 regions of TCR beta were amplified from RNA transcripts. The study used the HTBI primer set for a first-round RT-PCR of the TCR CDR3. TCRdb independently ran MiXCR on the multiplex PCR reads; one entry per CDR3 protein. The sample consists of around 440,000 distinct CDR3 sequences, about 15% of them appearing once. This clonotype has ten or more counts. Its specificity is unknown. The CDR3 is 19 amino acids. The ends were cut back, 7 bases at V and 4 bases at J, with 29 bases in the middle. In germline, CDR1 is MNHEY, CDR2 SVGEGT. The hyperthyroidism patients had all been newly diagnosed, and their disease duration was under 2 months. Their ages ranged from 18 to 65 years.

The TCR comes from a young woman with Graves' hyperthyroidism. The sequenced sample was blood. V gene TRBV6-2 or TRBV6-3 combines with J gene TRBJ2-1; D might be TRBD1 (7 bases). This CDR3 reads CASIGIGGGKVNTYNEQFF. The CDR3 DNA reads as TGTGCCAGCATCGGCATTGGAGGGGGCAAAGTAAATACTTACAATGAGCAGTTCTTC.